The 14 T cell receptor beta chains in this list originate from one sample, sequenced in a study of Graves' ophthalmopathy and Graves' hyperthyroidism. The sequenced template was RNA, covering the TCR beta CDR3 region. Second-round multiplex PCR came after first-round RT-PCR with HTBI primers. In TCRdb, the multiplex PCR reads were re-called with MiXCR into one record per CDR3 protein. The profile shows about 48,000 distinct CDR3 sequences, under 55% of them singletons. Sequenced sample: peripheral blood. These receptor sequences come from an adult man with Graves' ophthalmopathy.

This clonotype was observed many times. The chain couples TRBV5-5 to TRBJ2-7; 7 bases map to TRBD1. CDR3 length: 16 residues. Germline assignment: CDR1 SGHKS and CDR2 YYEKEE (reference sequence). Trimming at V came to 4 bases and at J to 4 bases, leaving 14 bases not matched to a gene. CDR3 sequence: CASSHGTGTAVYEQYF. The CDR3 DNA sequence: TGTGCCAGCAGCCACGGAACCGGGACAGCTGTTTACGAGCAGTACTTC.

The gene calls are TRBV6-5 and TRBJ1-6, with 7 bases matching TRBD1. Germline CDR1 MNHEY, CDR2 SVGAGI. The CDR3 totals 15 residues. The junction had 4 bases not matched to a gene; V was cut back by 1 base and J by 7 bases. CDR3 amino acids: CASSYWRTGNSPLHF. As DNA, the CDR3 is TGTGCCAGCAGTTACTGGCGGACAGGCAATTCACCCCTCCACTTT.

To note about this clonotype: At one end, the junction sequence differs from germline, possibly due to a read error. The genes are TRBV29-1 and TRBJ1-1; D is undetermined. Germline V lookup: CDR1 SQVTM, CDR2 ANQGSEA. The CDR3 has 13 amino acids. CDR3 bases: TGCAGCGTTGCACGCAACTACTACACTGAGGCTTTCTTT. This gives the protein CSVARNYYTEAFF. Using reference TRBV29-1 and TRBJ1-1 for the parts outside the CDR3, the full variable domain is SAVISQKPSRDICQRGTSLTIQCQVDSQVTMMFWYRQQPGQSLTLIATANQGSEATYESGFVIDKFPISRPNLTFSTLTVSNMSPEDSSIYLCSVARNYYTEAFFGQGTRLTVV.

This clonotype is labeled as medium-sized. The rearrangement links TRBV19 to TRBJ1-5, with TRBD1 identical over 8 bases. This CDR3 spans 12 amino acids. V was clipped by 11 bases and J by 2 bases; unmatched bases: 2. Germline V lookup: CDR1 LNHDA, CDR2 SQIVND (reference sequence). The CDR3 spells CASDRGNQPQHF. DNA for the CDR3: TGTGCCTCGGACAGGGGCAATCAGCCCCAGCATTTT.

The chain carries TRBV20-1 and TRBJ1-1; D might be TRBD1 (5 bases). Germline V lookup: CDR1 DFQATT, CDR2 SNEGSKA (reference sequence). The CDR3 has 15 residues. Trimming removed 3 bases at V and 0 bases at J, with 14 bases between. This CDR3 is CSASVGDGLNTEAFF. CDR3 DNA sequence: TGCAGTGCTAGTGTAGGGGACGGTTTGAACACTGAAGCTTTCTTT.

As regards this clonotype: One junction end disagrees with the germline gene, perhaps due to a read error. This rearrangement joins TRBV5-1 to TRBJ2-6; the match to TRBD2 covers 7 bases. The CDR3 consists of 17 residues. The germline V gene encodes CDR1 SGHRS and CDR2 YFSETQ. The CDR3 here is CASGLAGGGTGANVLTF. In nucleotides, the CDR3 is TGCGCCAGCGGCTTGGCCGGCGGGGGTACTGGGGCCAACGTCCTGACTTTC.

The chain recombines TRBV10-3 with TRBJ2-7; perhaps TRBD2 as D (5 bases). V was clipped by 3 bases and J by 0 bases, with 15 bases between them. Germline V gene lookup returns CDR1 ENHRY and CDR2 SYGVKD. The CDR3 covers 16 residues. The CDR3 is CAISDGGRRSSYEQYF. Written as DNA, the CDR3 is TGTGCCATCAGTGACGGCGGCAGGAGGAGCTCCTACGAGCAGTACTTC.

The chain uses TRBV20-1 and TRBJ1-1; a possible D gene is TRBD1 (5 bases). Germline V gene data show CDR1 as DFQATT and CDR2 as SNEGSKA (reference sequence). The CDR3 sequence is 12 residues long. V lost 1 base and J lost 12, with 15 bases in between. Here the CDR3 DNA reads TGCAGTGCTAGAGGATCAGGGATTTTGACTTTCTTT. Protein: CSARGSGILTFF.

This clonotype was recorded at least ten times. The chain recombines TRBV6-5 with TRBJ2-1; 9 nucleotides agree with TRBD2. The V segment lost 10 bases and the J segment 7 bases; nucleotides outside the gene matches: 8. Per the germline V gene, CDR1 is MNHEY and CDR2 is SVGAGI. The CDR3 totals 13 residues. CDR3 bases: TGTGCCATCCATAGCGGGAGATGGAATGAGCAGTTCTTC. Translating it yields CAIHSGRWNEQFF.

This clonotype was detected ten times or more. This chain links TRBV7-2 with TRBJ2-3, with 7 nucleotides matching TRBD2. This CDR3 comprises 14 residues. Germline lookup yields CDR1 SGHTA and CDR2 FQGNSA. Germline trimming cut 2 bases from V and 4 bases from J; bases unmatched to any gene: 3. CDR3 in amino acids: CASSLWGGPDTQYF. The CDR3 region has the DNA TGTGCCAGCAGCTTATGGGGAGGGCCAGATACGCAGTATTTT. The complete variable domain, with remaining parts taken from reference TRBV7-2 and TRBJ2-3, reads GAGVSQSPSNKVTEKGKDVELRCDPISGHTALYWYRQSLGQGLEFLIYFQGNSAPDKSGLPSDRFSAERTGGSVSTLTIQRTQQEDSAVYLCASSLWGGPDTQYFGPGTRLTVL.

This clonotype was recorded once. The chain links TRBV5-1 to TRBJ2-7; 7 nucleotides align to TRBD1. The ends lost 4 bases at V and 6 bases at J; junction bases unmatched: 4. The CDR3 totals 12 residues. The germline V gene encodes CDR1 SGHRS and CDR2 YFSETQ. The CDR3 spells CASSRDSIEQYF. In nucleotides, the CDR3 is TGCGCCAGCAGCCGGGACAGCATCGAGCAGTACTTC.

The chain has TRBV5-5 and TRBJ1-2; 8 bases line up with TRBD1. The J segment lost 2 bases and the V segment lost 4 bases, leaving 4 bases of the junction unmatched. Germline V gene data show CDR1 as SGHKS and CDR2 as YYEKEE (reference sequence). This CDR3 has 14 amino acids. DNA for the CDR3: TGTGCCAGCAGCCCGGACAGGGTCAACTATGGCTACACCTTC. Residues: CASSPDRVNYGYTF.

The chain employs TRBV20-1 and TRBJ1-2; no clear D. Germline CDR1 is DFQATT and CDR2 is SNEGSKA (reference sequence). This CDR3 has 15 residues. V was clipped by 6 bases and J by 7 bases, with 24 bases between them. The CDR3 nucleotides read TGCAGTGCAACCCGCCCCGACGGAACCTATGGTGGCTACACCTTC. As protein: CSATRPDGTYGGYTF.

The CDR3 protein is CASSLGTRRDYGYTF. CDR3 nucleotides: TGTGCCAGCAGCTTGGGGACCCGAAGGGACTATGGCTACACCTTC. V usage is TRBV2 and J usage is TRBJ1-2, with D perhaps TRBD1 (5 bases). V was cut by 6 bases and J by 3 bases, with 17 bases left in between. The germline V gene has CDR1 SNHLY and CDR2 FYNNEI. CDR3 size: 15 residues. Supplemented by reference TRBV2 and TRBJ1-2, the full variable domain reads EPEVTQTPSHQVTQMGQEVILRCVPISNHLYFYWYRQILGQKVEFLVSFYNNEISEKSEIFDDQFSVERPDGSNFTLKIRSTKLEDSAMYFCASSLGTRRDYGYTFGSGTRLTVV.